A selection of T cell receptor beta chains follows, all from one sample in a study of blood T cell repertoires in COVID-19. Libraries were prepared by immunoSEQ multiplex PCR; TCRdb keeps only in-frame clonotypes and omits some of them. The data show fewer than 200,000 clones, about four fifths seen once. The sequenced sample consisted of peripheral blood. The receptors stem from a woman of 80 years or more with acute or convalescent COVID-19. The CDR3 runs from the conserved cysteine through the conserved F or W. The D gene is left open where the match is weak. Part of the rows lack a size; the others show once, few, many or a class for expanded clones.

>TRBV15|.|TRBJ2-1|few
CATSGAGNYNEQFF
TGTGCCACCAGCGGAGCAGGGAACTACAATGAGCAGTTCTTC
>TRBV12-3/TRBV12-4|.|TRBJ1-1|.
CASSLAQGKAFF
TGTGCCAGCAGTTTAGCGCAGGGTAAAGCTTTCTTT
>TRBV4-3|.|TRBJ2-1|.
CASSRITGNEQFF
TGCGCCAGCAGCCGAATAACAGGTAATGAGCAGTTCTTC
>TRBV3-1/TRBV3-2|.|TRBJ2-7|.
CASSQDHDRYKDEQYF
TGTGCCAGCAGCCAAGACCACGACAGGTACAAAGACGAGCAGTACTTC
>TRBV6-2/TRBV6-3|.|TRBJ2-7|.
CASSALRMGSYEQYF
TGTGCCAGCAGTGCCCTCAGGATGGGCTCCTACGAGCAGTACTTC
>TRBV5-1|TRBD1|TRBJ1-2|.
CASSSGTGVLNYGYTF
TGCGCCAGCAGCTCCGGGACAGGGGTTCTTAACTATGGCTACACCTTC
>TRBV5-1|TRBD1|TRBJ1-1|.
CASSPGTGRAIAEAFF
TGCGCCAGCAGTCCCGGGACAGGGCGCGCGATTGCTGAAGCTTTCTTT
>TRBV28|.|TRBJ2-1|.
CASSFRGEYNEQFF
TGTGCCAGCAGTTTTCGTGGAGAATACAATGAGCAGTTCTTC
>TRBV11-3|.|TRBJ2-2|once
CASSLSGGFTGELFF
TGTGCCAGCAGCTTGAGTGGGGGGTTCACCGGGGAGCTGTTTTTT
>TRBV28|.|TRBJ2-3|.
CASGTRQVRTDTQYF
TGTGCCTCAGGTACCCGACAGGTACGCACAGATACGCAGTATTTT
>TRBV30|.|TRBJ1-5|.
CAWSKGDYGNQPQHF
TGTGCCTGGAGTAAAGGGGATTATGGCAATCAGCCCCAGCATTTT
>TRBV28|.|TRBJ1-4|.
CASSNQVAGTNEKLFF
TGTGCCAGCAGTAATCAGGTTGCAGGGACTAATGAAAAACTGTTTTTT
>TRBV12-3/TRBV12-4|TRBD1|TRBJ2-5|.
CASSARTGWTQYF
TGTGCCAGCAGTGCGAGGACAGGGTGGACCCAGTACTTC
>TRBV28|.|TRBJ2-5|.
CASSSYRDTGQETQYF
TGTGCCAGCAGTTCATACCGGGACACGGGCCAAGAGACCCAGTACTTC
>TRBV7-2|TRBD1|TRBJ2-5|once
CASSFVGQGKETQYF
TGTGCCAGCAGCTTTGTGGGACAGGGGAAAGAGACCCAGTACTTC
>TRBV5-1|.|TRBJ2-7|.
CASSLDIASYEQYF
TGCGCCAGCAGCTTGGACATTGCAAGCTACGAGCAGTACTTC
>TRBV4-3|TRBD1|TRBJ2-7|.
CASSQESGQGYEQYF
TGCGCCAGCAGCCAAGAATCGGGACAGGGGTACGAGCAGTACTTC
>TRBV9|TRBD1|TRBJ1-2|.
CASSAGQGTPITF
TGTGCCAGCAGCGCGGGACAGGGCACACCCATCACCTTC
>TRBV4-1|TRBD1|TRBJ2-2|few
CASSQDTGGNTGELFF
TGCGCCAGCAGCCAAGATACAGGGGGTAACACCGGGGAGCTGTTTTTT
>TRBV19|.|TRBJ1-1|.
CASSRGGDVYTEAFF
TGTGCCAGTAGTAGGGGGGGGGATGTCTACACTGAAGCTTTCTTT
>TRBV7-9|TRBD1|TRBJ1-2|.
CASSPQTGGIYGYTF
TGTGCCAGCAGCCCACAGACAGGGGGCATCTATGGCTACACCTTC
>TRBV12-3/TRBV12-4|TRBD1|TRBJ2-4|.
CASSGTGRNIQYF
TGTGCCAGCAGCGGGACAGGGAGAAACATTCAGTACTTC
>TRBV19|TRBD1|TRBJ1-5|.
CASSMGTGTNQPQHF
TGTGCCAGTAGTATGGGGACAGGTACCAATCAGCCCCAGCATTTT
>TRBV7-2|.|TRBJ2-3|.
CASSLVFQGSDTQYF
TGTGCCAGCAGCTTGGTCTTCCAGGGGTCGGATACGCAGTATTTT
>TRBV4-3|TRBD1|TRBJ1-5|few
CASSQDVGGTGVGPQHF
TGCGCCAGCAGCCAAGATGTCGGGGGGACAGGGGTTGGGCCCCAGCATTTT
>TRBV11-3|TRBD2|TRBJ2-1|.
CASSLVTSGINEQFF
TGTGCCAGCAGCTTAGTCACTAGCGGGATCAATGAGCAGTTCTTC
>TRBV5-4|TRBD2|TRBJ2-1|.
CASSSPGLAGLNEQFF
TGTGCCAGCAGCAGTCCGGGACTAGCGGGCCTCAATGAGCAGTTCTTC
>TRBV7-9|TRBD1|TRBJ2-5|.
CASSTPWTGKFQETQYF
TGTGCCAGCAGCACACCGTGGACAGGGAAATTCCAAGAGACCCAGTACTTC
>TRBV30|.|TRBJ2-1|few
CAWSVDGGQFF
TGTGCCTGGAGCGTGGATGGAGGTCAGTTCTTC
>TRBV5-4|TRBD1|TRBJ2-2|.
CASGQQGNPGELFF
TGTGCCAGCGGACAACAGGGGAACCCCGGGGAGCTGTTTTTT
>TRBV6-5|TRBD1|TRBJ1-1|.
CASSQWDSTEAFF
TGTGCCAGCAGTCAATGGGACAGCACTGAAGCTTTCTTT
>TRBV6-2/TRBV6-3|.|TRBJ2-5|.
CASSYVGGEQETQYF
TGTGCCAGCAGTTACGTCGGCGGGGAGCAAGAGACCCAGTACTTC
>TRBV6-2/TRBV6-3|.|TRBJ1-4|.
CASSYMGDEKLFF
TGTGCCAGCAGTTACATGGGAGATGAAAAACTGTTTTTT
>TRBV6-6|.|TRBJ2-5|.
CASIRGQGETQYF
TGTGCCAGCATTAGGGGCCAGGGGGAGACCCAGTACTTC
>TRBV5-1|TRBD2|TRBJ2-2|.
CASSPGTSGRRANTGELFF
TGCGCCAGCAGCCCCGGGACTAGCGGGAGAAGGGCGAACACCGGGGAGCTGTTTTTT
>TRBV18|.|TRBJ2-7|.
CASSPEGQKQYF
TGTGCCAGCTCACCGGAGGGCCAGAAGCAGTACTTC
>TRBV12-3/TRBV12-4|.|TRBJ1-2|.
CASSPTNYGYTF
TGTGCCAGCAGTCCAACTAACTATGGCTACACCTTC
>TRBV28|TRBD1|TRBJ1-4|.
CASSQGGVAEKLFF
TGTGCCAGCAGTCAGGGGGGAGTTGCTGAAAAACTGTTTTTT
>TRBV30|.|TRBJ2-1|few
CAWSDENEQFF
TGTGCCTGGAGTGATGAGAATGAGCAGTTCTTC
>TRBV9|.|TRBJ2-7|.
CASSPRPISYEQYF
TGTGCCAGCAGCCCGAGGCCTATCTCCTACGAGCAGTACTTC
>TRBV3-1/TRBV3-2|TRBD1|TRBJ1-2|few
CASSQPGQGVYGYTF
TGTGCCAGCAGCCAACCCGGACAGGGTGTCTATGGCTACACCTTC
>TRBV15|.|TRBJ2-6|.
CATSTYQGFFGANVLTF
TGTGCCACCAGCACCTACCAGGGTTTCTTTGGGGCCAACGTCCTGACTTTC
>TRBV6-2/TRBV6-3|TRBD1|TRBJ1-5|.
CASRPLGGTGSNQPQHF
TGTGCCAGCAGACCTCTCGGGGGGACAGGGAGCAATCAGCCCCAGCATTTT
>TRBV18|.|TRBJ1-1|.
CASSPLTLNTEAFF
TGTGCCAGCTCACCCTTAACACTGAACACTGAAGCTTTCTTT
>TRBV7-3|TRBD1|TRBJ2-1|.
CASSLRQGSYNEQFF
TGTGCCAGCAGCCTACGACAGGGCTCCTACAATGAGCAGTTCTTC
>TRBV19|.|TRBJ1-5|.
CASSPVHFQPQHF
TGTGCCAGTAGTCCGGTCCATTTTCAGCCCCAGCATTTT
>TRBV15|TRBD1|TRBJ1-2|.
CATSRGGQGDGYTF
TGTGCCACCAGCAGAGGAGGACAGGGGGATGGCTACACCTTC
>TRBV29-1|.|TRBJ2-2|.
CSAGVNTGELFF
TGCAGCGCTGGAGTAAACACCGGGGAGCTGTTTTTT
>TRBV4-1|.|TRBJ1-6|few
CASSQLSGGADSPLHF
TGCGCCAGCAGCCAACTCTCGGGAGGGGCAGATTCACCCCTCCACTTT
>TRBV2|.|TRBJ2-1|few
CASSALLSYNEQFF
TGTGCCAGCAGTGCCCTACTCTCCTACAATGAGCAGTTCTTC